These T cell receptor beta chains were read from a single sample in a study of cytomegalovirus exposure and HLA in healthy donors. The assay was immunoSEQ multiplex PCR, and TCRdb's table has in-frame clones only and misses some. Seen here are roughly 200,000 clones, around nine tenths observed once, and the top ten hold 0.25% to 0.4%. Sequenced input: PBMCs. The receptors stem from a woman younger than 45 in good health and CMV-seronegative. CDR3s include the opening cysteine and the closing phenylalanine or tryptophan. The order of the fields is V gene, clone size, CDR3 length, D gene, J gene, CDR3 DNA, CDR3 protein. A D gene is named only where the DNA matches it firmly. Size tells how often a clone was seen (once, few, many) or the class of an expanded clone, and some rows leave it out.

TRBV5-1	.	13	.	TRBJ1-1	TGCGCCAGCAGTAGGGGAATTAACACTGAAGCTTTCTTT	CASSRGINTEAFF
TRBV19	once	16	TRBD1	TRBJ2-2	TGTGCCAGTAGTGGATGGACAGGGGAGAACACCGGGGAGCTGTTTTTT	CASSGWTGENTGELFF
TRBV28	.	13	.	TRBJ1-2	TGTGCCAGCAGACTAACAGGAAACTATGGCTACACCTTC	CASRLTGNYGYTF
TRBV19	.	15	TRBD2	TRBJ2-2	TGTGCCAGTAGTACTAAGCGGGATATGATCCGGGAGCTGTTTTTT	CASSTKRDMIRELFF
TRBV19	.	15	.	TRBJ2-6	TGTGCCAGTAGTATAGGAGTCGCTGGGGCCAACGTCCTGACTTTC	CASSIGVAGANVLTF
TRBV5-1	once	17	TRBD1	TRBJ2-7	TGCGCCAGCAGCTTGCTCCCGGGACAGGGGACCTCCTACGAGCAGTACTTC	CASSLLPGQGTSYEQYF
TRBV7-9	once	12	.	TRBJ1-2	TGTGCCAGCAGGAACAGGGTTGAGGGCTACACCTTC	CASRNRVEGYTF
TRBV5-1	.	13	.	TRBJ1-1	TGCGCCAGCAGCACGGACTGGAACACTGAAGCTTTCTTT	CASSTDWNTEAFF
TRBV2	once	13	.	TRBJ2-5	TGTGCCAGCAGTCAACAGGGCCCGGGGACCCAGTACTTC	CASSQQGPGTQYF
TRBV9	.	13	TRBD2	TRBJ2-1	TGTGCCAGCGGCACCGGGGGGAGGCCGGGGCAGTTCTTC	CASGTGGRPGQFF